This TCR beta chain was retrieved from a study of blood T cell repertoires in COVID-19. On the study more broadly: COVID-19 samples collected from the United States, Italy and Spain covered acute and convalescent phases. PBMCs, B-cell-depleted T cells, or T cells were the source of the cDNA or gDNA that made up the material.

The germline V and J ends were trimmed by 3 bases and 2 bases, with 10 bases remaining between them. Germline V lookup: CDR1 MDHEN, CDR2 SYDVKM. The length of the CDR3 is 15 residues. As processed by the authors: By means of reference gene primer amplification, nucleated cell counts were estimated. Repertoires were generated with immunoSEQ multiplex PCR, while TCRdb's copy carries only in-frame clones and drops some. That table supplies the V and J calls and clone size; D and trimming were determined from the DNA. Counted here are 200,000 or so clones, 88% occurring once; the ten biggest clones make up roughly 2.5%.

This chain links TRBV28 with TRBJ2-2, with D possibly matching TRBD1 (5 bases). The receptor's source is a woman aged 60-75 years with acute or convalescent COVID-19. Sequenced sample: peripheral blood. CDR3 residues: CASSFTGYNTGELFF. DNA of the CDR3: TGTGCCAGCAGTTTCACAGGATATAACACCGGGGAGCTGTTTTTT.